Each of the 26 T cell receptor beta chains below was sequenced from the same sample in a study of cytomegalovirus exposure and HLA in healthy donors. Use of 60 Vbeta and 13 Jbeta primers characterized the PCR. Profiled with immunoSEQ multiplex PCR; TCRdb holds only in-frame clones, not every one. This sample yields more than 95,000 clones, of which about 72% are seen a single time; around 16% belongs to the top ten. The sample taken for sequencing was PBMCs. These receptors were taken from a man aged 45 to 65 in good health and CMV-seropositive.

V and J are TRBV7-2 and TRBJ1-1, with 10 bases that match TRBD1. Trimming removed 5 bases from V and 9 bases from J; junction bases left unmatched: 9. The CDR3 runs 14 residues. Germline loops: CDR1 SGHTA, CDR2 FQGNSA. CDR3 protein: CASSLRQGASKAFF. The CDR3 region has the DNA TGTGCCAGCAGCCTCCGACAGGGGGCTAGTAAAGCTTTCTTT.

This clone was seen only once. The chain has TRBV6-5 and TRBJ2-2, with D uncertain. Trimming pared 2 bases from V and 7 bases from J, leaving 14 bases between. Germline values: CDR1 MNHEY, CDR2 SVGAGI. The CDR3 totals 15 residues. The CDR3 nucleotides read TGTGCCAGCAGTTACAGGTCGGATTCAGGCGGGGAGCTGTTTTTT. As protein: CASSYRSDSGGELFF.

The V call is TRBV5-1, the J call TRBJ2-5, with D maybe TRBD1 (6 bases). CDR3 length: 13 amino acids. The germline CDR1 and CDR2 sequences are SGHRS and YFSETQ. V gave up 9 bases and J gave up 2 bases, with 14 bases separating them. The CDR3 coding sequence is TGCGCCACCACCGGGCAGGGGCAAGAGACCCAGTACTTC. It yields the protein CATTGQGQETQYF.

The chain recombines TRBV5-1 with TRBJ1-1, with a tentative D call TRBD1 (6 bases). The CDR3 is 14 residues long. CDR1 SGHRS and CDR2 YFSETQ come from the germline V gene. Trimming removed 2 bases at V and 4 bases at J, with 12 bases between. CDR3 protein: CASSFYREITEAFF. CDR3 in DNA: TGCGCCAGCAGCTTTTACAGGGAAATCACTGAAGCTTTCTTT.

The CDR3 sequence is CASLRPLAGRTDTQYF. For the CDR3, the DNA is TGTGCCAGCCTAAGGCCCTTAGCGGGCCGCACAGATACGCAGTATTTT. V usage is TRBV11-2 and J usage is TRBJ2-3, with 7 bases fitting TRBD2. V lost 8 bases, J lost 1 base, and 12 bases stayed unmatched. Per the germline V gene, CDR1 is SGHAT and CDR2 is FQNNGV. This CDR3 is 16 amino acids long.

The chain uses TRBV7-9 and TRBJ1-1, with D maybe TRBD1 (5 bases). The CDR3 length is 14 residues. Per the germline V gene, CDR1 is SEHNR and CDR2 is FQNEAQ (reference sequence). Deletions cut 5 bases from V and 10 bases from J, with 20 bases between. CDR3 sequence: CASSPGGVNGGAFF. The CDR3 DNA is TGTGCCAGCAGCCCCGGGGGGGTGAATGGTGGAGCTTTCTTT.

The rearrangement links TRBV19 to TRBJ2-1; 10 bases match TRBD1. Germline V gives CDR1 LNHDA, CDR2 SQIVND (reference sequence). The junction had 8 bases not matched to a gene; V was cut back by 7 bases and J by 8 bases. The CDR3 extends over 14 amino acids. The CDR3 loop is CASKPGQGRYEQFF. The CDR3 DNA sequence: TGTGCCAGTAAACCGGGACAGGGGAGGTATGAGCAGTTCTTC. The full variable domain, completed using reference TRBV19 and TRBJ2-1, is DGGITQSPKYLFRKEGQNVTLSCEQNLNHDAMYWYRQDPGQGLRLIYYSQIVNDFQKGDIAEGYSVSREKKESFPLTVTSAQKNPTAFYLCASKPGQGRYEQFFGPGTRLTVL.

The gene calls are TRBV18 and TRBJ2-3, with D possibly matching TRBD1 (6 bases). The CDR3 contains 14 residues. Germline-derived CDR1 and CDR2 are KGHSH and LQKENI. The germline V and J ends were trimmed by 3 bases and 4 bases, with 11 bases remaining between them. CDR3 sequence (DNA): TGTGCCAGCTCACCGGGGCAGGGGTCAGATACGCAGTATTTT. Protein product: CASSPGQGSDTQYF.

The chain employs TRBV11-3 and TRBJ2-5; 7 nucleotides align to TRBD2. Looked up from germline, CDR1 is SGHNT and CDR2 is YENEEA. The CDR3 loop spans 16 amino acids. V was clipped by 1 base and J by 4 bases; unmatched bases: 9. CDR3 region: CASSLGGGRSRETQYF. DNA for the CDR3: TGTGCCAGCAGCTTAGGGGGCGGGAGATCACGAGAGACCCAGTACTTC.

This rearrangement joins TRBV10-1 to TRBJ2-4; no clear D gene. The V gene's germline CDR1 is WNHNN and CDR2 SYGVQD (reference sequence). The CDR3 consists of 15 residues. Trimming cost V 0 bases and J 2 bases, with 8 bases left between them. The CDR3 here is CASSESRLTKNIQYF. CDR3 DNA: TGCGCCAGCAGTGAGTCGCGCTTAACCAAAAACATTCAGTACTTC.

V and J are TRBV6-5 and TRBJ2-1; perhaps TRBD1 as D (5 bases). Trimming stripped 2 bases from V and 7 bases from J, with 9 bases between. CDR1 and CDR2 (germline): MNHEY, SVGAGI. The CDR3 consists of 13 residues. The CDR3, as DNA: TGTGCCAGCAGTTACCTTAGACAGAATGAGCAGTTCTTC. Translated, it gives CASSYLRQNEQFF.

This chain uses TRBV6-6 with TRBJ1-3, with a tentative D call TRBD1 (5 bases). V lost 8 bases, J lost 6 bases, and 14 bases lay in between. The CDR3 is 13 residues long. Germline values: CDR1 MNHNY, CDR2 SVGAGI (reference sequence). CDR3 coding DNA: TGTGCCAGCGGCCAGGGTAATGCAAACACCATATATTTT. It specifies CASGQGNANTIYF.

This clone was recorded only once. The same CDR3 arises from other DNA sequences in this sample as well. The chain recombines TRBV7-9 with TRBJ1-5, with 7 positions matching TRBD1. The CDR3 is 14 amino acids. From germline, CDR1 is SEHNR and CDR2 FQNEAQ (reference sequence). The V and J ends lost 2 bases and 7 bases, in that order; junction bases with no gene match: 5. The CDR3 reads CASSLQGGGQPQHF. CDR3 bases: TGTGCCAGCAGCTTACAAGGGGGCGGACAGCCCCAGCATTTT.

The J gene is TRBJ1-4, the V gene TRBV28, with D perhaps TRBD1 (5 bases). The CDR3 sequence is 14 residues long. Germline CDR1 is MDHEN and CDR2 is SYDVKM. The ends were cut back, 5 bases at V and 8 bases at J, with 15 bases in the middle. This CDR3 is CASSRPAGGEKLFF. The CDR3 DNA reads TGTGCCAGCAGTAGGCCCGCCGGGGGAGAAAAACTGTTTTTT. Variable domain in full (rest from reference TRBV28 and TRBJ1-4): DVKVTQSSRYLVKRTGEKVFLECVQDMDHENMFWYRQDPGLGLRLIYFSYDVKMKEKGDIPEGYSVSREKKERFSLILESASTNQTSMYLCASSRPAGGEKLFFGSGTQLSVL.

This chain links TRBV27 with TRBJ1-6; no definite D call. The CDR3 covers 15 residues. Germline values: CDR1 MNHEY, CDR2 SMNVEV (reference sequence). Deletions cut 5 bases from V and 2 bases from J, with 10 bases between. CDR3: CASSPQPTYNSPLHF. As DNA, the CDR3 is TGTGCCAGCAGTCCACAGCCTACCTATAATTCACCCCTCCACTTT.

This rearrangement joins TRBV28 to TRBJ2-7, with 10 bases identical to TRBD1. V gave up 7 bases and J gave up 5 bases; unmatched junction bases: 8. Germline loops: CDR1 MDHEN, CDR2 SYDVKM. CDR3 length: 14 amino acids. CDR3 in amino acids: CASTIGQGDHEQYF. The CDR3 DNA is TGTGCCAGCACTATTGGACAGGGGGACCACGAGCAGTACTTC. Together with reference TRBV28 and TRBJ2-7, the CDR3 gives the full variable domain: DVKVTQSSRYLVKRTGEKVFLECVQDMDHENMFWYRQDPGLGLRLIYFSYDVKMKEKGDIPEGYSVSREKKERFSLILESASTNQTSMYLCASTIGQGDHEQYFGPGTRLTVT.

The rearrangement links TRBV11-2 to TRBJ2-3; D is possibly TRBD1 (5 bases). This CDR3 is built from 14 residues. V was shortened by 4 bases and J by 4 bases, with 12 bases between the two germline ends. In germline, CDR1 is SGHAT, CDR2 FQNNGV. The CDR3 here is CASSSIRQPDTQYF. CDR3 nucleotides: TGTGCCAGCAGCTCGATAAGACAGCCAGATACGCAGTATTTT.

This chain joins TRBV28 and TRBJ2-5; maybe TRBD2 (5 bases). This CDR3 has 13 residues. Trimming removed 7 bases at V and 4 bases at J, with 13 bases between. Germline lookup yields CDR1 MDHEN and CDR2 SYDVKM. Here the CDR3 DNA reads TGTGCCAGCATGGGAGACTCGAGAGAGACCCAGTACTTC. Protein product: CASMGDSRETQYF.

The chain links TRBV29-1 to TRBJ2-3; TRBD2 agrees at 13 bases. The germline V gene has CDR1 SQVTM and CDR2 ANQGSEA. CDR3 length: 15 residues. The V and J ends lost 4 bases and 7 bases, in that order; junction bases with no gene match: 8. CDR3 sequence: CSVGGLAGVKNTQYF. CDR3 sequence (DNA): TGCAGCGTTGGAGGACTAGCGGGAGTAAAGAATACGCAGTATTTT.

This chain links TRBV13 with TRBJ1-1, with 8 bases that match TRBD1. Trimming cost V 1 base and J 4 bases; bases outside gene matches: 5. Germline V gene sequence: CDR1 PRHDT, CDR2 FYEKMQ (reference sequence). The CDR3 is made up of 15 amino acids. CDR3 loop: CASSLDQGAATEAFF. In DNA, the CDR3 is TGTGCCAGCAGCTTAGATCAGGGGGCGGCCACTGAAGCTTTCTTT.

The chain is built from TRBV18 and TRBJ2-5; D is perhaps TRBD1 (6 bases). With the DNA end fitting TRBJ2-7 better, the J assignment may be wrong. The CDR3 is 14 residues long. Germline V gene sequence: CDR1 KGHSH, CDR2 LQKENI. CDR3 DNA sequence: TGTGCCAGCTCAATAAACAGGGCCACCTACGAGCAGTACTTC. Translation: CASSINRATYEQYF.

This clone was counted a few times. The chain links TRBV6-6 to TRBJ2-1, with 7 positions matching TRBD1. Per germline, CDR1 MNHNY and CDR2 SVGAGI (reference sequence). This CDR3 comprises 16 residues. Losses at the gene ends were 2 bases for V and 4 bases for J; bases not matched to a gene: 8. The CDR3 nucleotides read TGTGCCAGCAGTTACGCTACAGGGGCCCCTTACAATGAGCAGTTCTTC. Translated, it gives CASSYATGAPYNEQFF.

This clone has only one observation. The chain links TRBV2 to TRBJ1-1; 7 positions agree with TRBD1. Germline CDR1 is SNHLY and CDR2 is FYNNEI. V lost 4 bases to trimming and J lost 1 base; unmatched junction nucleotides: 6. CDR3 length: 15 residues. CDR3 residues: CASSGAGGENTEAFF. CDR3 bases: TGTGCCAGCAGTGGGGCAGGGGGAGAGAACACTGAAGCTTTCTTT.

This clone was picked up one time. The chain is built from TRBV19 and TRBJ1-6; D may be TRBD1 (5 bases). This CDR3 is built from 14 residues. The V gene lost 10 bases and the J gene lost 10 bases, with 20 bases spanning the gap. Germline CDR1 is LNHDA and CDR2 is SQIVND (reference sequence). CDR3 protein: CATKPGTGNSPLHF. Here the CDR3 DNA reads TGTGCCACAAAACCCGGGACTGGAAACTCACCCCTCCACTTT.

J is TRBJ2-2 and V is TRBV19, with TRBD1 matching 7 bases. The CDR3 has 14 residues. Germline CDR1 LNHDA, CDR2 SQIVND (reference sequence). The junction had 6 bases not matched to a gene; V was cut back by 5 bases and J by 6 bases. DNA for the CDR3: TGTGCCAGTAGTTTGGGACAGTTAGCCGGGGAGCTGTTTTTT. Its protein is CASSLGQLAGELFF.

V is TRBV6-5 and J is TRBJ1-2, with 10 bases aligning to TRBD1. After removal of 6 bases from V and 1 base from J, the junction contained 5 bases not matched to a gene. Germline assignment: CDR1 MNHEY and CDR2 SVGAGI. CDR3 size: 15 residues. The DNA of the CDR3 is TGTGCCAGCAGCGATAGGACAGGGGGTAACTATGGCTACACCTTC. As protein: CASSDRTGGNYGYTF.